This TCR beta chain was captured by sequencing in a study of shared clonotypes between healthy human individuals. At the level of the study: Three plates each covered CD4 naive and memory; CD8 naive two, CD8 memory one.

The table came from immunoSEQ multiplex PCR; TCRdb's copy has only in-frame clones and leaves some out. The table lists about 680,000 clones, approximately 79% of them singletons. This clone came up once. Within the sample, other DNA sequences also encode this same CDR3. CDR1 is SGHRS and CDR2 is YFSETQ in the germline V gene. The CDR3 sequence is 14 residues long. V was pared by 1 base and J by 0 bases, with 4 bases between. The chain joins TRBV5-1 to TRBJ1-4, with D hard to call. Sequencing used memory CD4+ T cells sorted from blood. The subset was: CD45RA-negative fraction. The receptor comes from a woman aged 25 to 45 in good health. CDR3 loop: CASSLSATNEKLFF. As DNA, the CDR3 is TGCGCCAGCAGCTTGTCAGCAACTAATGAAAAACTGTTTTTT.